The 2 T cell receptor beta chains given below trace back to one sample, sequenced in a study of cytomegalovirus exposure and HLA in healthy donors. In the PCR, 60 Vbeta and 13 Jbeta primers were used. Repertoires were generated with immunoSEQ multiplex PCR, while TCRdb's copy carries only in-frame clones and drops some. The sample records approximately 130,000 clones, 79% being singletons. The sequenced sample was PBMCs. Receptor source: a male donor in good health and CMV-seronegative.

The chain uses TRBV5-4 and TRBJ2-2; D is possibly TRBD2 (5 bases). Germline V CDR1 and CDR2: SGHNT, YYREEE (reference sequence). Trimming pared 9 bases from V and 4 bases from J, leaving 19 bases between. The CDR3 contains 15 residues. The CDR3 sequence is CATKPTGSRTGELFF. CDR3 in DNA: TGTGCCACCAAGCCGACGGGGAGCCGCACCGGGGAGCTGTTTTTT.

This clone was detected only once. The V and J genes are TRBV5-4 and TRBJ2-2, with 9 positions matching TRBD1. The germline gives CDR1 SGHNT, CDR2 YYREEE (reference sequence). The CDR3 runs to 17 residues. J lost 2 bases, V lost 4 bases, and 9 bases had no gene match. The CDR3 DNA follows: TGTGCCAGCAGCCTCCCGCGGGGACAGGGAAACACCGGGGAGCTGTTTTTT. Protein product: CASSLPRGQGNTGELFF.